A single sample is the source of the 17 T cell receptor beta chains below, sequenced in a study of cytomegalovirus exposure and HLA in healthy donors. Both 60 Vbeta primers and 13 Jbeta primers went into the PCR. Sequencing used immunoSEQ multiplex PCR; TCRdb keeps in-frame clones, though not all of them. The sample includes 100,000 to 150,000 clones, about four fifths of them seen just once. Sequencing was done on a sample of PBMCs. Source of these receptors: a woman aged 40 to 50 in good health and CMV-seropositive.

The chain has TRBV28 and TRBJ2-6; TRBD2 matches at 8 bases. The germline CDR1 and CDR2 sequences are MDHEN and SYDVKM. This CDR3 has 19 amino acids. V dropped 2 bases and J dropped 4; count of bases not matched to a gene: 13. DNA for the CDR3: TGTGCCAGCAGTTTAAAGCTCCTAGCGGGCCGTTCGGGGGCCAACGTCCTGACTTTC. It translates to CASSLKLLAGRSGANVLTF.

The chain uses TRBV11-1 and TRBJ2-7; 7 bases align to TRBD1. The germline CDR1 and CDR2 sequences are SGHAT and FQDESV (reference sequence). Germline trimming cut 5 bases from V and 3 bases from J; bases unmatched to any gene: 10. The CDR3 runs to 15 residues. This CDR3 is CASSVYRGKNYEQYF. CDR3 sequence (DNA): TGTGCCAGCAGCGTGTACAGGGGCAAAAACTACGAGCAGTACTTC.

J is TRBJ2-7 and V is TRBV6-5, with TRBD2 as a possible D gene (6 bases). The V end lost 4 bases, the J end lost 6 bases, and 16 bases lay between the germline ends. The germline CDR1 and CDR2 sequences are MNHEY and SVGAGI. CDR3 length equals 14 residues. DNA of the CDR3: TGTGCCAGCAGTTCACTAGCCAGCTTGTTCGAGCAGTACTTC. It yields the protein CASSSLASLFEQYF.

The CDR3: CASSKSTGAPLLAFF. The CDR3 DNA is TGTGCCAGCTCCAAATCGACAGGGGCCCCCCTGTTAGCTTTCTTT. This rearrangement joins TRBV18 to TRBJ1-1; TRBD1 matches at 8 bases. After removal of 6 bases from V and 10 bases from J, the junction contained 16 bases not matched to a gene. The germline V gene encodes CDR1 KGHSH and CDR2 LQKENI. This CDR3 region has 15 residues.

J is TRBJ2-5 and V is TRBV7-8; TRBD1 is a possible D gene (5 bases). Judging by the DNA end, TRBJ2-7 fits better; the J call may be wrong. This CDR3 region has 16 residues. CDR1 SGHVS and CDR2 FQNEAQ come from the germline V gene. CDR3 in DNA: TGTGCCAGCAGCTTTTCGCGAGACAGTGGCTCCTACGAGCAGTACTTC. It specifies CASSFSRDSGSYEQYF.

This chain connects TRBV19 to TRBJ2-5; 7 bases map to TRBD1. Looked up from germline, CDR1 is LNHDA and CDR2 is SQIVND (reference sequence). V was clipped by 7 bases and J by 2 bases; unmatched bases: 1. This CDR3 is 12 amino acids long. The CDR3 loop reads CASKDRQETQYF. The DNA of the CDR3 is TGTGCCAGTAAGGACAGGCAAGAGACCCAGTACTTC.

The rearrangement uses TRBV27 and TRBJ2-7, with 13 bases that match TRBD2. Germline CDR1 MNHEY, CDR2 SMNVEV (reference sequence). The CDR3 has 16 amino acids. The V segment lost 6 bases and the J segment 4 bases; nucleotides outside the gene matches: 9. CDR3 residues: CASSRILAGGIYEQYF. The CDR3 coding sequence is TGTGCCAGCAGCCGAATACTAGCGGGAGGGATATACGAGCAGTACTTC.

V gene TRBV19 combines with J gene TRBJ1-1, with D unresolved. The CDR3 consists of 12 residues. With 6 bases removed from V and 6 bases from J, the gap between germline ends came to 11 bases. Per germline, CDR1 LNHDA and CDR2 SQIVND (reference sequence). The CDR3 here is CASSPGSPEAFF. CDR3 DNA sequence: TGTGCCAGTAGCCCGGGAAGCCCTGAAGCTTTCTTT.

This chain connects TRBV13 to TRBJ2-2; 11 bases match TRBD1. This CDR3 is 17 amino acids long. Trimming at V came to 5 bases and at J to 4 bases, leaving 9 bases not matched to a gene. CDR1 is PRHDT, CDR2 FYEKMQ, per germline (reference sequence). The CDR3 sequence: CASSHVLDRGRTGELFF. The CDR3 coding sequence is TGTGCCAGCAGCCACGTCCTGGACAGGGGGCGCACCGGGGAGCTGTTTTTT.

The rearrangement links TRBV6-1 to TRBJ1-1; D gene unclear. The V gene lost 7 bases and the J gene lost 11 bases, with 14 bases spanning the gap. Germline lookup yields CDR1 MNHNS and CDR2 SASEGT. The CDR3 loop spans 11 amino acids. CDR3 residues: CASILGPGAFF. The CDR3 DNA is TGTGCCAGCATCCTGGGCCCTGGGGCTTTCTTT.

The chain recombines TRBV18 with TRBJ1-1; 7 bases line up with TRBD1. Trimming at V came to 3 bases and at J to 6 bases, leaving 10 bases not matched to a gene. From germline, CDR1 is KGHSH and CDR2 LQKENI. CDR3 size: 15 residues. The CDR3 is CASSPKTTGVAEAFF. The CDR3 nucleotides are TGTGCCAGCTCACCGAAAACTACAGGGGTCGCTGAAGCTTTCTTT.

CDR3 residues: CATQGGSSYNEQFF. The CDR3 nucleotides read TGTGCCACGCAAGGAGGAAGCTCCTACAATGAGCAGTTCTTC. The J gene is TRBJ2-1, the V gene TRBV28; TRBD2 is a possible D gene (5 bases). V was pared by 10 bases and J by 0 bases, with 13 bases between. CDR1 and CDR2 (germline): MDHEN, SYDVKM. The CDR3 sequence is 14 residues long.

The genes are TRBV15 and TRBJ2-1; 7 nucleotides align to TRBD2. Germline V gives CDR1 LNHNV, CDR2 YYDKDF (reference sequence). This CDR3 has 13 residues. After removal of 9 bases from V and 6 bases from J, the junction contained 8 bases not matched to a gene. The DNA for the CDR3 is TGTGCCACGGGGAAAAGGGAGGGCAATGAGCAGTTCTTC. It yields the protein CATGKREGNEQFF.

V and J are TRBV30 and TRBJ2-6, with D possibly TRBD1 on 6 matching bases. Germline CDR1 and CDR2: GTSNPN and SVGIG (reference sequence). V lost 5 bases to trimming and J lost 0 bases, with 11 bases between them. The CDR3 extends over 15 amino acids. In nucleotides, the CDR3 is TGTGCCTGGGATAAACAGGGCTCTGGGGCCAACGTCCTGACTTTC. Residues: CAWDKQGSGANVLTF.

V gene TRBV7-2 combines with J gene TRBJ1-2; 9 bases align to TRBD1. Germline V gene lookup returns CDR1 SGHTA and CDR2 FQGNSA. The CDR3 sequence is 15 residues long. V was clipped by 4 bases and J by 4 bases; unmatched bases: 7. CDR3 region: CASSSGTGTPYGYTF. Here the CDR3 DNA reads TGTGCCAGCAGCTCCGGGACAGGGACTCCCTATGGCTACACCTTC.

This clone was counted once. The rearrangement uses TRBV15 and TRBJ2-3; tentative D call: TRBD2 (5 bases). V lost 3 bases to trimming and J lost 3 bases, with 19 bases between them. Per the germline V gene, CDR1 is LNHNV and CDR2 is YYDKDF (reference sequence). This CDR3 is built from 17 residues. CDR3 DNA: TGTGCCACCAGCAGCCGAGGCCCCGGGAAGGTTACAGATACGCAGTATTTT. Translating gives CATSSRGPGKVTDTQYF.

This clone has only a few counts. The CDR3 region has the DNA TGTGCCAGCAGCGTAGTCGAGGATACGCAGTATTTT. It specifies CASSVVEDTQYF. The chain couples TRBV2 to TRBJ2-3; D gene unclear. The V end lost 6 bases, the J end lost 6 bases, and 10 bases lay between the germline ends. In germline, CDR1 is SNHLY, CDR2 FYNNEI. This CDR3 has 12 residues.